The sequence of this T cell receptor beta chain was determined in a study of CD4+ T cells in melanoma. With respect to this clone: Antigen unknown.

Generated by immunoSEQ multiplex PCR, the TCRdb table keeps only in-frame clones and is missing some. The table includes about 13,000 clones, around 70% detected once. Germline V gives CDR1 SGHRS, CDR2 YFSETQ. The CDR3 spans 15 residues. J was trimmed by 4 bases and V by 0 bases; bases with no gene match: 4. Study-level points and caveats: Diverse differentiation states were reported for melanoma neoantigen-specific CD4+ T cells. A reported correlation linked neoantigen-specific CD4+ T cells to CD8+, macrophage and B cell function.

The source material was cells from a culture (not recorded whether cultured in vitro). This chain connects TRBV5-1 to TRBJ1-5, with 7 positions matching TRBD1. The receptor was isolated from a human donor with melanoma. DNA of the CDR3: TGCGCCAGCAGCTTGGCGGGGACAGAGAATCAGCCCCAGCATTTT. This translates into CASSLAGTENQPQHF.